The 23 T cell receptor beta chains given below trace back to one sample, sequenced in a study of response to subunit inactivated influenza vaccine. In TCRdb, the RT-PCR reads were re-called with MiXCR into one record per CDR3 protein. The sample contains roughly 190,000 distinct CDR3 sequences, less than 15% of which appear only once. These data were likewise used in another study, on T cells expressing NK-cell markers. That paper states: TCR beta cDNA was made by 5'RACE template switching with UMIs.

The input for sequencing was CD8+ T cells sorted from PBMCs, taken less than 13 days after vaccination. These receptors all come from a man aged 45-65 years who received an inactivated influenza vaccine.

This clonotype was seen a handful of times. This chain connects TRBV10-2 to TRBJ1-5, with TRBD1 as a possible D gene (5 bases). Trimming removed 0 bases from V and 6 bases from J, with 9 bases in between. The CDR3 contains 14 residues. Germline CDR1 and CDR2: WSHSY and SAAADI. CDR3 sequence: CASSESGRGQPQHF. CDR3 DNA: TGCGCCAGCAGTGAGTCAGGGAGGGGTCAGCCCCAGCATTTT.

This chain links TRBV2 with TRBJ2-1; TRBD2 agrees at 7 bases. V dropped 2 bases and J dropped 5; count of bases not matched to a gene: 9. The CDR3 has 16 residues. The germline CDR1 and CDR2 sequences are SNHLY and FYNNEI. The CDR3 loop reads CASSESWSGINNEQFF. CDR3 coding DNA: TGTGCCAGCAGTGAAAGTTGGAGCGGGATCAACAATGAGCAGTTCTTC.

There are a few counts of this clonotype. The V and J genes are TRBV4-2 and TRBJ2-7, with D possibly being TRBD1 (6 bases). The ends were cut back, 0 bases at V and 5 bases at J, with 14 bases in the middle. Looked up from germline, CDR1 is LGHNA and CDR2 is YNFKEQ. This CDR3 contains 15 residues. As DNA, the CDR3 is TGTGCCAGCAGCCAAGATACAGGGAATTATAACGAGCAGTACTTC. As protein: CASSQDTGNYNEQYF.

J is TRBJ2-7 and V is TRBV6-2 or TRBV6-3; TRBD2 is a possible D gene (5 bases). The CDR3 length is 12 residues. Trimming cost V 6 bases and J 7 bases, with 13 bases left between them. CDR1 and CDR2 (germline): MNHEY, SVGEGT. This CDR3 reads CASSPSWREQYF. In DNA, the CDR3 is TGTGCCAGCAGCCCTAGTTGGAGGGAGCAGTACTTC.

This clonotype was counted only a few times. The chain links TRBV7-9 to TRBJ2-7, with 8 nucleotides matching TRBD1. The germline CDR1 and CDR2 sequences are SEHNR and FQNEAQ (reference sequence). The V and J ends lost 5 bases and 6 bases, in that order; junction bases with no gene match: 12. CDR3 length: 15 amino acids. CDR3 in DNA: TGTGCCAGCAGCCCCCCAGGGGGCGGTCCGGGCGAGCAGTACTTC. It translates to CASSPPGGGPGEQYF.

This clonotype was picked up a small number of times. The chain employs TRBV5-4 and TRBJ2-1; either TRBD1 or TRBD2 may supply D (5 bases each). The CDR3 runs to 14 residues. In germline, CDR1 is SGHNT, CDR2 YYREEE (reference sequence). V lost 3 bases and J 6 bases, leaving 13 bases between the germline ends. The CDR3 region has the DNA TGTGCCAGCAGCTCCCTAGGGGAGATCAATGAGCAGTTCTTC. Residues: CASSSLGEINEQFF.

This clonotype was seen many times. The CDR3: CASSLKPSRESSEQYF. CDR3 nucleotide sequence: TGTGCCAGCAGCCTAAAACCGTCCCGGGAGTCTTCCGAGCAGTACTTC. The V gene is TRBV7-3, the J gene TRBJ2-7; tentative D call: TRBD2 (6 bases). Trimming removed 5 bases from V and 6 bases from J, with 23 bases in between. The CDR3 has 16 residues. Looked up from germline, CDR1 is SGHTA and CDR2 is FQGTGA.

The chain has TRBV9 and TRBJ2-7; D not resolved. The CDR3 loop spans 14 amino acids. The V and J ends lost 2 bases and 0 bases respectively, with 9 bases between them. Germline V gene data show CDR1 as SGDLS and CDR2 as YYNGEE. CDR3 region: CASSVGVTSYEQYF. CDR3 bases: TGTGCCAGCAGCGTGGGCGTTACCTCCTACGAGCAGTACTTC.

This clonotype has only a few counts. The V and J genes are TRBV5-1 and TRBJ2-6; D unresolved. Trimming cost V 1 base and J 0 bases, with 14 bases left between them. The CDR3 extends over 18 amino acids. Germline V CDR1 and CDR2: SGHRS, YFSETQ. DNA of the CDR3: TGCGCCAGCAGCTTGTTTAGACGGATGACCTCTGGGGCCAACGTCCTGACTTTC. It yields the protein CASSLFRRMTSGANVLTF.

This clonotype was counted ten times or more. The chain couples TRBV6-1 to TRBJ1-4, with 7 bases fitting TRBD1. The CDR3 sequence is 16 residues long. The germline V gene has CDR1 MNHNS and CDR2 SASEGT. V trimming: 7 bases; J trimming: 7 bases; junction bases outside the gene matches: 15. This CDR3 reads CASNQPHRGGVEKLFF. The DNA of the CDR3 is TGTGCCAGCAACCAACCACACAGGGGAGGGGTTGAAAAACTGTTTTTT.

This clonotype has more than one count but fewer than ten. The gene calls are TRBV28 and TRBJ2-3, with unresolved D. Trimming removed 6 bases at V and 0 bases at J, with 13 bases between. The CDR3 sequence is 15 residues long. CDR1 MDHEN and CDR2 SYDVKM come from the germline V gene. CDR3: CASSRNYASTDTQYF. As DNA, the CDR3 is TGTGCCAGCAGCCGCAATTATGCTAGCACAGATACGCAGTATTTT.

The genes are TRBV20-1 and TRBJ2-7, with no clear D. CDR1 is DFQATT, CDR2 SNEGSKA, per germline (reference sequence). V was cut by 1 base and J by 0 bases, with 10 bases left in between. This CDR3 is 14 amino acids long. In DNA, the CDR3 is TGCAGTGCTAGAGTTCTTCTAAGCTCCTACGAGCAGTACTTC. Protein: CSARVLLSSYEQYF.

This clonotype has just a few counts. The chain joins TRBV7-8 to TRBJ2-5; 11 bases map to TRBD2. The length of the CDR3 is 16 residues. Germline loops: CDR1 SGHVS, CDR2 FQNEAQ. The V and J ends lost 3 bases and 1 base, in that order; junction bases with no gene match: 4. CDR3 in DNA: TGTGCCAGCAGCTTCGTCACTAGCGGGAGCCAAGAGACCCAGTACTTC. Translating gives CASSFVTSGSQETQYF. The entire variable domain, with the rest obtained from reference TRBV7-8 and TRBJ2-5, is as follows: GAGVSQSPRYKVAKRGQDVALRCDPISGHVSLFWYQQALGQGPEFLTYFQNEAQLDKSGLPSDRFFAERPEGSVSTLKIQRTQQEDSAVYLCASSFVTSGSQETQYFGPGTRLLVL.

The CDR3: CASSITGTNEQYF. In DNA form, the CDR3 reads TGTGCCAGCAGCATAACAGGGACCAACGAGCAGTACTTC. J is TRBJ2-7 and V is TRBV13, with D possibly being TRBD1 (6 bases). From germline, CDR1 is PRHDT and CDR2 FYEKMQ (reference sequence). V was shortened by 5 bases and J by 5 bases, with 13 bases between the two germline ends. The CDR3 has 13 amino acids.

This clonotype has a handful of counts. This chain links TRBV20-1 with TRBJ2-5; maybe TRBD2 (5 bases). The V gene lost 1 base and the J gene lost 5 bases, with 8 bases spanning the gap. The CDR3 loop spans 12 amino acids. From germline, CDR1 is DFQATT and CDR2 SNEGSKA (reference sequence). CDR3 loop: CSARVGIETQYF. The CDR3 DNA sequence: TGCAGTGCTAGAGTCGGGATCGAGACCCAGTACTTC.

The V call is TRBV9, the J call TRBJ2-1, with 14 bases that match TRBD2. V was clipped by 3 bases and J by 5 bases; unmatched bases: 7. The CDR3 is 17 amino acids. Germline V CDR1 and CDR2: SGDLS, YYNGEE. CDR3 protein: CASSAGTSGSVNNEQFF. The CDR3 DNA follows: TGTGCCAGCAGCGCTGGGACTAGCGGGAGTGTCAACAATGAGCAGTTCTTC.

This clonotype was counted a few times. The CDR3 sequence: CASSNLWETQYF. The DNA of the CDR3 is TGTGCCAGCAGCAACTTGTGGGAGACCCAGTACTTC. This chain connects TRBV7-9 to TRBJ2-5; no clear D gene. There are 12 residues in the CDR3. Trimming removed 5 bases at V and 5 bases at J, with 9 bases between. Germline values: CDR1 SEHNR, CDR2 FQNEAQ (reference sequence).

This clonotype has ten or more counts. The chain carries TRBV7-2 and TRBJ2-1; unclear D gene. Germline V CDR1 and CDR2: SGHTA, FQGNSA. The germline V and J ends were trimmed by 2 bases and 2 bases, with 4 bases remaining between them. The CDR3 has 13 residues. CDR3 protein: CASSLSTYNEQFF. CDR3 nucleotides: TGTGCCAGCAGCTTATCCACCTACAATGAGCAGTTCTTC.

The J gene is TRBJ1-1, the V gene TRBV7-9; D may be TRBD1 (6 bases). CDR1 is SEHNR, CDR2 FQNEAQ, per germline (reference sequence). V dropped 5 bases and J dropped 0 bases, with 13 bases sitting between them. The CDR3 extends over 15 amino acids. The CDR3 loop reads CASSTTRTVNTEAFF. For the CDR3, the DNA is TGTGCCAGCAGCACAACCCGGACAGTGAACACTGAAGCTTTCTTT.

CDR3 region: CASSWTSGISDTQYF. The CDR3 DNA is TGTGCCAGCAGCTGGACTAGCGGGATATCAGATACGCAGTATTTT. This sequence joins TRBV6-1 and TRBJ2-3; 12 nucleotides agree with TRBD2. CDR3 length equals 15 residues. Germline CDR1 MNHNS, CDR2 SASEGT. V dropped 6 bases and J dropped 4; count of bases not matched to a gene: 5.

There are a few counts of this clonotype. This rearrangement joins TRBV6-2 or TRBV6-3 to TRBJ2-5; D is ambiguous. Per germline, CDR1 MNHEY and CDR2 SVGEGT. V shed 7 bases and J shed 2 bases, with 20 bases lying between them. CDR3 size: 16 residues. The CDR3 region is CASKYSLDRIQETQYF. DNA for the CDR3: TGTGCCAGCAAATATTCCCTAGACCGCATTCAAGAGACCCAGTACTTC.

V and J are TRBV28 and TRBJ2-7; 12 bases align to TRBD1. Germline V gene data show CDR1 as MDHEN and CDR2 as SYDVKM. The length of the CDR3 is 14 residues. Trimming at V came to 4 bases and at J to 5 bases, leaving 3 bases not matched to a gene. CDR3 residues: CASSSGTGGDEQYF. CDR3 sequence (DNA): TGTGCCAGCAGTTCCGGGACAGGGGGCGACGAGCAGTACTTC.

This clonotype turned up a few times. The J gene is TRBJ1-5, the V gene TRBV12-3 or TRBV12-4; TRBD1 agrees at 11 bases. The CDR3 totals 16 residues. The V gene end was trimmed by 5 bases and the J gene end by 3 bases; junction bases not matched to a gene: 6. In nucleotides, the CDR3 is TGTGCCAGCAGTCCTGGACAGGGGGCGGTCAATCAGCCCCAGCATTTT. Its protein product is CASSPGQGAVNQPQHF.